These 29 T cell receptor beta chains share one sample of origin, sequenced in a study of blood T cell repertoires in COVID-19. Assay: immunoSEQ multiplex PCR; the TCRdb copy retains only in-frame clones and omits some. The sample carries 63,000 or so clones, around 80% recorded once. Sequenced sample: peripheral blood. All receptors come from a human donor in a cohort sampled during active COVID-19.

This rearrangement joins TRBV19 to TRBJ1-1, with TRBD1 identical over 8 bases. This CDR3 has 13 amino acids. With V trimmed by 5 bases and J by 5 bases, 4 bases remained unmatched. CDR1 is LNHDA and CDR2 is SQIVND in the germline V gene (reference sequence). The CDR3 DNA sequence: TGTGCCAGTAGTTCAGGGGGCCCGACTGAAGCTTTCTTT. Its translation is CASSSGGPTEAFF.

This rearrangement joins TRBV7-9 to TRBJ2-7; possible D gene TRBD1, 6 bases. V lost 6 bases, J lost 2 bases, and 11 bases lay in between. The germline V gene encodes CDR1 SEHNR and CDR2 FQNEAQ (reference sequence). This CDR3 has 13 residues. In nucleotides, the CDR3 is TGTGCCAGCAGGGCCGGACAGACCTACGAGCAGTACTTC. Translating gives CASRAGQTYEQYF. The full variable domain, rest sourced from reference TRBV7-9 and TRBJ2-7, is DTGVSQNPRHKITKRGQNVTFRCDPISEHNRLYWYRQTLGQGPEFLTYFQNEAQLEKSRLLSDRFSAERPKGSFSTLEIQRTEQGDSAMYLCASRAGQTYEQYFGPGTRLTVT.

J is TRBJ1-1 and V is TRBV19; D not certain. The CDR3 sequence is 14 residues long. V was shortened by 5 bases and J by 5 bases, with 15 bases between the two germline ends. Germline CDR1 reads LNHDA; CDR2 reads SQIVND (reference sequence). CDR3 residues: CASSASSSGTEAFF. CDR3 DNA sequence: TGTGCCAGTAGTGCGTCATCCTCCGGTACTGAAGCTTTCTTT.

The gene calls are TRBV7-6 and TRBJ2-1; 8 bases map to TRBD2. The junction had 8 bases not matched to a gene; V was cut back by 1 base and J by 9 bases. CDR1 is SGHVS, CDR2 FNYEAQ, per germline. The CDR3 has 15 amino acids. The CDR3 protein is CASSLERGTGGEQFF. The CDR3 region has the DNA TGTGCCAGCAGCTTAGAGCGGGGGACGGGGGGTGAGCAGTTCTTC.

The rearrangement joins TRBV19 to TRBJ2-6; 10 nucleotides agree with TRBD1. Per the germline V gene, CDR1 is LNHDA and CDR2 is SQIVND (reference sequence). After removal of 3 bases from V and 1 base from J, the junction contained 6 bases not matched to a gene. The CDR3 has 18 residues. The DNA of the CDR3 is TGTGCCAGTAGTATGGGTCGGGACAGGGGATCTGGGGCCAACGTCCTGACTTTC. It yields the protein CASSMGRDRGSGANVLTF.

V and J are TRBV7-9 and TRBJ2-7; D unclear. V lost 1 base to trimming and J lost 5 bases, with 15 bases between them. In germline, CDR1 is SEHNR, CDR2 FQNEAQ (reference sequence). This CDR3 contains 15 residues. The CDR3 region has the DNA TGTGCCAGCAGCTTAGTGACAACCTTGATCAACGAGCAGTACTTC. It is translated as CASSLVTTLINEQYF.

This sequence joins TRBV27 and TRBJ2-1; 9 bases agree with TRBD2. Germline loops: CDR1 MNHEY, CDR2 SMNVEV (reference sequence). The CDR3 consists of 14 residues. V was clipped by 4 bases and J by 5 bases; unmatched bases: 3. The CDR3 DNA reads TGTGCCAGCAGTTCGGGCGGGGGGGACAATGAGCAGTTCTTC. Translating gives CASSSGGGDNEQFF.

The rearrangement uses TRBV5-4 and TRBJ1-1; 8 bases line up with TRBD1. Losses at the gene ends were 4 bases for V and 2 bases for J; bases not matched to a gene: 4. CDR1 and CDR2 (germline): SGHNT, YYREEE (reference sequence). The CDR3 covers 14 residues. The DNA for the CDR3 is TGTGCCAGCAGCCCAGGGGGCGCAAACACTGAAGCTTTCTTT. Its protein product is CASSPGGANTEAFF. Looking up the rest from reference TRBV5-4 and TRBJ1-1 gives the full variable domain: ETGVTQSPTHLIKTRGQQVTLRCSSQSGHNTVSWYQQALGQGPQFIFQYYREEENGRGNFPPRFSGLQFPNYSSELNVNALELDDSALYLCASSPGGANTEAFFGQGTRLTVV.

The chain links TRBV7-6 to TRBJ2-7; a weak D match, TRBD1 (6 bases). The CDR3 has 14 residues. Trimming removed 1 base from V and 3 bases from J, with 10 bases in between. CDR1 and CDR2 (germline): SGHVS, FNYEAQ. DNA for the CDR3: TGTGCCAGCAGCTTAGATGGACAGAACTACGAGCAGTACTTC. Translation: CASSLDGQNYEQYF.

The chain has TRBV19 and TRBJ1-2; D gene unclear. V gave up 4 bases and J gave up 4 bases, with 16 bases separating them. CDR3 length: 15 amino acids. The V gene's germline CDR1 is LNHDA and CDR2 SQIVND (reference sequence). CDR3 region: CASSTSSSLSYGYTF. For the CDR3, the DNA is TGTGCCAGTAGTACCTCCTCCTCCCTGAGCTATGGCTACACCTTC.

The rearrangement uses TRBV11-3 and TRBJ2-2, with 7 positions matching TRBD1. Trimming cost V 5 bases and J 5 bases; bases outside gene matches: 8. CDR3 length equals 15 residues. The germline CDR1 and CDR2 sequences are SGHNT and YENEEA. CDR3 DNA: TGTGCCAGCAGCCCGCGACAGGGAGAAACCGGGGAGCTGTTTTTT. Translation: CASSPRQGETGELFF.

This sequence joins TRBV19 and TRBJ2-7, with a weak D call TRBD2 (5 bases). There are 14 residues in the CDR3. Looked up from germline, CDR1 is LNHDA and CDR2 is SQIVND (reference sequence). V was clipped by 3 bases and J by 5 bases, with 14 bases between them. The CDR3 sequence: CASSISGSPHEQYF. CDR3 bases: TGTGCCAGTAGTATTTCGGGGTCCCCCCACGAGCAGTACTTC.

The rearrangement joins TRBV6-5 to TRBJ2-7; possibly TRBD1 for D (5 bases). This CDR3 comprises 15 residues. The V and J ends lost 7 bases and 0 bases respectively, with 16 bases between them. CDR1 MNHEY and CDR2 SVGAGI come from the germline V gene. The DNA of the CDR3 is TGTGCCAGCAACGCCCAGGGTAGTCACTCCTACGAGCAGTACTTC. Translated, it gives CASNAQGSHSYEQYF.

The rearrangement joins TRBV3-1 (or the pseudogene TRBV3-2) to TRBJ2-1, with 7 bases that match TRBD1. V shed 4 bases and J 2 bases; nucleotides not matched to a gene: 14. CDR3 length: 18 amino acids. Germline lookup yields CDR1 LGHDT and CDR2 YNNKEL (reference sequence). CDR3 nucleotide sequence: TGTGCCAGCAGCCCCGGCTGTGGACAGGCGCCTCCCTACAATGAGCAGTTCTTC. This gives the protein CASSPGCGQAPPYNEQFF.

The chain employs TRBV10-3 and TRBJ2-7, with 13 bases fitting TRBD2. The V gene's germline CDR1 is ENHRY and CDR2 SYGVKD. V lost 5 bases to trimming and J lost 7 bases; unmatched junction nucleotides: 2. There are 13 residues in the CDR3. The CDR3 sequence: CAISPGLAGEQYF. The CDR3 DNA follows: TGTGCCATCAGTCCGGGACTAGCGGGGGAGCAGTACTTC.

This chain uses TRBV28 with TRBJ2-5; possibly TRBD1 for D (6 bases). In germline, CDR1 is MDHEN, CDR2 SYDVKM. The CDR3 loop spans 12 amino acids. Trimming cost V 11 bases and J 3 bases, with 13 bases left between them. As DNA, the CDR3 is TGTGCCGCATCCAGGGGTGAAGAGACCCAGTACTTC. Its protein is CAASRGEETQYF.

The chain employs TRBV3-1 (or the pseudogene TRBV3-2) and TRBJ2-7; the D gene is possibly TRBD1 (6 bases). Germline V CDR1 and CDR2: LGHDT, YNNKEL (reference sequence). V was pared by 1 base and J by 0 bases, with 7 bases between. This CDR3 spans 14 amino acids. The CDR3 loop reads CASSQATGSYEQYF. In DNA form, the CDR3 reads TGTGCCAGCAGCCAAGCGACAGGCTCCTACGAGCAGTACTTC.

CDR3 amino acids: CASSHPTGRGTDTQYF. CDR3 in DNA: TGTGCCAGCAGTCACCCGACAGGGAGAGGGACAGATACGCAGTATTTT. The rearrangement links TRBV6-2 or TRBV6-3 to TRBJ2-3, with 7 bases that match TRBD1. CDR1 and CDR2 from the germline V gene are MNHEY and SVGEGT. Unmatched junction bases numbered 11, after V lost 5 bases and J lost 3 bases. The CDR3 is 16 residues long.

V gene TRBV19 combines with J gene TRBJ1-1; D might be TRBD1 (5 bases). The V end was cut by 3 bases, the J end by 5 bases, with 16 bases between. The CDR3 has 15 amino acids. Germline CDR1 LNHDA, CDR2 SQIVND (reference sequence). CDR3 in DNA: TGTGCCAGTAGTATCAGGGCAGCCCTAGGGACTGAAGCTTTCTTT. It is translated as CASSIRAALGTEAFF. Full variable domain (outside the CDR3, taken from reference TRBV19 and TRBJ1-1): DGGITQSPKYLFRKEGQNVTLSCEQNLNHDAMYWYRQDPGQGLRLIYYSQIVNDFQKGDIAEGYSVSREKKESFPLTVTSAQKNPTAFYLCASSIRAALGTEAFFGQGTRLTVV.

This sequence joins TRBV11-3 and TRBJ1-1; D is unclear. Trimming shortened V by 3 bases and J by 5 bases, and 10 bases separated the two germline ends. Germline CDR1 reads SGHNT; CDR2 reads YENEEA. This CDR3 is built from 13 residues. The CDR3: CASSFLAGTEAFF. The CDR3 region has the DNA TGTGCCAGCAGCTTCCTCGCGGGGACTGAAGCTTTCTTT.

The chain combines TRBV27 with TRBJ1-1; perhaps TRBD1 as D (5 bases). Germline V CDR1 and CDR2: MNHEY, SMNVEV (reference sequence). V dropped 3 bases and J dropped 4 bases, with 12 bases sitting between them. The CDR3 has 14 residues. CDR3 sequence: CASSFHRGTTEAFF. The CDR3 region has the DNA TGTGCCAGCAGTTTTCACCGGGGGACCACTGAAGCTTTCTTT.

The rearrangement uses TRBV5-4 and TRBJ2-1, with 12 bases matching TRBD2. Germline V gene sequence: CDR1 SGHNT, CDR2 YYREEE (reference sequence). The CDR3 covers 18 residues. The junction had 9 bases not matched to a gene; V was cut back by 4 bases and J by 1 base. The chain's CDR3 is CASSKLTSGSGSYNEQFF. The CDR3 coding sequence is TGTGCCAGCAGCAAACTGACTAGCGGGAGCGGGTCCTACAATGAGCAGTTCTTC.

This clone has more than one count but fewer than ten. V gene TRBV7-9 combines with J gene TRBJ2-7, with 7 bases that match TRBD2. With V trimmed by 5 bases and J by 3 bases, 10 bases remained unmatched. The V gene's germline CDR1 is SEHNR and CDR2 FQNEAQ (reference sequence). This CDR3 spans 15 amino acids. CDR3 in DNA: TGTGCCAGCAGCGGGGGAGGGATTGGGGTCTACGAGCAGTACTTC. Protein product: CASSGGGIGVYEQYF.

Written as DNA, the CDR3 is TGTGCCAGTAGCATCGGAGGGTTCTACGAGCAGTACTTC. Its protein is CASSIGGFYEQYF. The chain links TRBV19 to TRBJ2-7, with D maybe TRBD2 (6 bases). The V end was cut by 6 bases, the J end by 3 bases, with 12 bases between. The CDR3 runs to 13 residues. Germline V gene sequence: CDR1 LNHDA, CDR2 SQIVND (reference sequence).

The chain couples TRBV2 to TRBJ2-2; TRBD2 agrees at 11 bases. The ends lost 5 bases at V and 1 base at J; junction bases unmatched: 6. There are 17 residues in the CDR3. In germline, CDR1 is SNHLY, CDR2 FYNNEI. The CDR3 reads CASSKTSGKLNTGELFF. CDR3 DNA sequence: TGTGCCAGCAGTAAGACTAGCGGGAAGCTGAACACCGGGGAGCTGTTTTTT.

The chain carries TRBV7-2 and TRBJ2-2; unclear D gene. Germline values: CDR1 SGHTA, CDR2 FQGNSA. The V end was cut by 5 bases, the J end by 2 bases, with 12 bases between. This CDR3 spans 15 amino acids. The DNA for the CDR3 is TGTGCCAGCAGCCTCGACAATTTCAACACCGGGGAGCTGTTTTTT. It is translated as CASSLDNFNTGELFF.

The V call is TRBV7-8, the J call TRBJ1-1; 8 bases match TRBD1. This CDR3 contains 15 residues. V trimming: 6 bases; J trimming: 1 base; junction bases outside the gene matches: 7. CDR1 SGHVS and CDR2 FQNEAQ come from the germline V gene. Here the CDR3 reads CASSRADRGNTEAFF. In DNA form, the CDR3 reads TGTGCCAGCAGTCGCGCTGACAGGGGGAACACTGAAGCTTTCTTT.

The rearrangement joins TRBV6-5 to TRBJ2-1; 10 positions match TRBD1. Looked up from germline, CDR1 is MNHEY and CDR2 is SVGAGI. J lost 6 bases, V lost 8 bases, and 7 bases had no gene match. The CDR3 has 14 amino acids. CDR3 sequence: CASRRTGGPNEQFF. For the CDR3, the DNA is TGTGCCAGCCGGAGGACAGGGGGGCCCAATGAGCAGTTCTTC.

The chain has TRBV9 and TRBJ2-1, with D perhaps TRBD2 (6 bases). The germline V gene has CDR1 SGDLS and CDR2 YYNGEE. The CDR3 spans 14 residues. Trimming shortened V by 4 bases and J by 10 bases, and 18 bases separated the two germline ends. CDR3 residues: CASSPLSGVGEQFF. CDR3 nucleotide sequence: TGTGCCAGCAGCCCGCTTTCGGGGGTAGGGGAGCAGTTCTTC. Full variable domain (outside the CDR3, taken from reference TRBV9 and TRBJ2-1): DSGVTQTPKHLITATGQRVTLRCSPRSGDLSVYWYQQSLDQGLQFLIQYYNGEERAKGNILERFSAQQFPDLHSELNLSSLELGDSALYFCASSPLSGVGEQFFGPGTRLTVL.